This T cell receptor beta chain was observed in a study of T cell responses to AZD1222 COVID-19 vaccine. The CDR3 totals 16 residues. V was shortened by 0 bases and J by 8 bases, with 15 bases between the two germline ends. Looked up from germline, CDR1 is SGHRS and CDR2 is YFSETQ. Study outcomes and limitations: Spike-specific TCR breadth and depth were elevated following two AZD1222 doses. Sampled repertoires all dated from after the peak T cell response. Nearly half of spike-specific TCRs reportedly target unmutated variant regions.

As concerns this clone: Its antigen is still unknown.

Method: immunoSEQ multiplex PCR; TCRdb's copy keeps in-frame clones and lacks some. This sample has approximately 190,000 clones; over 85% occur once, and the top ten carry 0.95% to 1.1%. This material consisted of peripheral blood, taken 28 days after the second AZD1222 dose. V gene TRBV5-1 combines with J gene TRBJ1-6, with a weak D call TRBD1 (5 bases). The receptor was derived from an adult who received the AZD1222 COVID-19 vaccine. The CDR3 here is CASSLGGGIPHSPLHF. The DNA for the CDR3 is TGCGCCAGCAGCTTGGGTGGGGGGATTCCCCATTCACCCCTCCACTTT. The complete variable domain, with remaining parts taken from reference TRBV5-1 and TRBJ1-6, reads KAGVTQTPRYLIKTRGQQVTLSCSPISGHRSVSWYQQTPGQGLQFLFEYFSETQRNKGNFPGRFSGRQFSNSRSEMNVSTLELGDSALYLCASSLGGGIPHSPLHFGNGTRLTVT.